This T cell receptor beta chain was retrieved from a study of shared clonotypes between healthy human individuals. From germline, CDR1 is KGHSH and CDR2 LQKENI. CDR3 length: 16 amino acids. V was clipped by 6 bases and J by 4 bases, with 21 bases between them. Several immunoSEQ plates held equal portions of the genomic DNA taken from each subset. The unsorted PBMC replicate PCRs were performed with about 0.3 ug DNA, 25,000 to 30,000 T cell genomes. Authors' analysis steps: Without quality scores, immunoSEQ junctional reads could not be filtered like full-length reads. The repertoire was sequenced with immunoSEQ multiplex PCR; TCRdb's copy has only in-frame clones and lacks some. V, J and clone size reflect that table, while D and trimming were determined from the DNA. The sample records roughly 96,000 clones, roughly half being singletons. Free of recent acute infections or vaccinations, the donors were healthy HIV-negative adults.

Sequencing used PBMCs. The chain links TRBV18 to TRBJ2-5; D unclear. This clonotype originated in a middle-aged woman in good health. Some clones in this sample may be carry-over from other donors' samples. The CDR3 loop reads CASSPRMASGIETQYF. CDR3 in DNA: TGTGCCAGCTCCCCGAGGATGGCGTCGGGTATAGAGACCCAGTACTTC.